The source of this T cell receptor beta chain is a study of cytomegalovirus exposure and HLA in healthy donors. General observations from the study: Generally TCR sequences proved uncommon, though certain public TCRs appeared in numerous donors. Later analysis reportedly placed an Asian-associated ancestry cluster below the approximately 650-donor mean in N-insertions. A later analysis showed HLA-associated TCR beta chains outstripping equally common others in clonal expansion.

Primers included in the PCR were 60 Vbeta and 13 Jbeta primers. Clones were read by immunoSEQ multiplex PCR, and TCRdb kept only the in-frame ones, dropping some. Among tens of thousands of clones, 73% were seen once, and the ten largest hold around 5.4%. Comments on this clone: Antigen unknown.

The material sequenced was PBMCs. The receptor was isolated from a man in his forties or fifties in good health and CMV-seronegative.

The CDR3 coding sequence is TGTGCCAGCAGACTGGGGCGCCGGGCCATTTCGAGCACTGAAGCTTTCTTT. It translates to CASRLGRRAISSTEAFF. The chain couples TRBV5-6 to TRBJ1-1, with a weak D call TRBD1 (5 bases). This CDR3 comprises 17 residues. With 5 bases removed from V and 4 bases from J, the gap between germline ends came to 24 bases. Germline-derived CDR1 and CDR2 are SGHDT and YYEEEE.